These 3 T cell receptor beta chains were sequenced from one sample in a study of Ad26.COV2.S vaccination and SARS-CoV-2 variants. Profiled with immunoSEQ multiplex PCR; TCRdb holds only in-frame clones, not every one. The sample has hundreds of thousands of clones; about 89% are singletons. The treatment is: around 19 received Ad26.COV2.S at low or high dose, single or two shots; five or six received placebo; per-sample allocation not given. Collection of samples fell on day 63 after the first vaccine or placebo injection. The sequenced sample was peripheral blood, obtained in a trial of Ad26.COV2.S vaccine versus placebo. These TCRs come from a person between 18 and 59 years old who received the Ad26.COV2.S COVID-19 vaccine or a placebo.

The V call is TRBV5-5, the J call TRBJ2-3, with D tentatively TRBD2 (6 bases). The CDR3 consists of 17 residues. Germline V gene sequence: CDR1 SGHKS, CDR2 YYEKEE (reference sequence). The V and J ends lost 4 bases and 0 bases respectively, with 18 bases between them. The CDR3 region is CASSPPPSVASTDTQYF. As DNA, the CDR3 is TGTGCCAGCAGCCCACCACCTAGCGTCGCTAGCACAGATACGCAGTATTTT. Full variable domain (rest looked up from reference TRBV5-5 and TRBJ2-3): DAGVTQSPTHLIKTRGQQVTLRCSPISGHKSVSWYQQVLGQGPQFIFQYYEKEERGRGNFPDRFSARQFPNYSSELNVNALLLGDSALYLCASSPPPSVASTDTQYFGPGTRLTVL.

J is TRBJ1-4 and V is TRBV5-6, with D perhaps matching TRBD1 (5 bases). Germline assignment: CDR1 SGHDT and CDR2 YYEEEE. This CDR3 spans 15 amino acids. V was pared by 2 bases and J by 2 bases, with 10 bases between. The CDR3 reads CASSFMGTTNEKLFF. In DNA, the CDR3 is TGTGCCAGCAGCTTTATGGGGACCACTAATGAAAAACTGTTTTTT.

The V and J genes are TRBV2 and TRBJ1-1, with D perhaps matching TRBD1 (6 bases). The CDR3 covers 10 residues. In germline, CDR1 is SNHLY, CDR2 FYNNEI. V dropped 10 bases and J dropped 11 bases, with 14 bases sitting between them. The CDR3 nucleotides read TGTGCCACCAGGGGCACTAGGGCTTTCTTT. Translated: CATRGTRAFF.